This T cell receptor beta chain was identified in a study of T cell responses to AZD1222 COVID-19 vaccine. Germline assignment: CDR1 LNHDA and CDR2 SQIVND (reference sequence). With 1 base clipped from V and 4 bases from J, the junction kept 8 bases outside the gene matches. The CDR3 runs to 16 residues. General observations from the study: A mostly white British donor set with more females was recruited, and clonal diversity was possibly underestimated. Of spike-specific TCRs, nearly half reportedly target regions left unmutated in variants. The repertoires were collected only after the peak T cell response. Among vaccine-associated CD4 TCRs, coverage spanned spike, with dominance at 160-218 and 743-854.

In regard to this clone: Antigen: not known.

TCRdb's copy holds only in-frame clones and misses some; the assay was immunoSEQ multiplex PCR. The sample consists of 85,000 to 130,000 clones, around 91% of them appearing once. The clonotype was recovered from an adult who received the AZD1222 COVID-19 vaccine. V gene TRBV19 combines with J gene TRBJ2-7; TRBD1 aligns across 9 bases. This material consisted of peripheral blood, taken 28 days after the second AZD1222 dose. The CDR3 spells CASSIVSGTGNYEQYF. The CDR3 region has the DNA TGTGCCAGTAGTATAGTATCGGGGACAGGGAATTACGAGCAGTACTTC.